This is a list of T cell receptor beta chains from one sample in a study of blood T cell repertoires in COVID-19. The table came from immunoSEQ multiplex PCR; TCRdb's copy has only in-frame clones and leaves some out. The table lists 40,000 to 65,000 clones, roughly 86% of them singletons, with approximately 12% in the top ten. The specimen was peripheral blood. All receptors come from a man between 65 and 80 years old with active COVID-19. Both conserved end residues are part of each CDR3. The D gene is left open where the match is weak. Clone size is shown for a subset of rows, as once, few, many or a class of expanded clone.

clone size,J gene,V gene,D gene,CDR3 protein,CDR3 DNA
.,TRBJ2-5,TRBV7-6,TRBD1,CASSLGSTGGAQTQYF,TGTGCCAGCAGCTTAGGCTCGACAGGGGGGGCTCAGACCCAGTACTTC
.,TRBJ2-4,TRBV19,TRBD1,CASRDRLAKNIQYF,TGTGCCAGTAGGGACAGGCTAGCCAAAAACATTCAGTACTTC
.,TRBJ1-1,TRBV27,TRBD1,CASSLYAGTGGANTEAFF,TGTGCCAGCAGTTTATACGCTGGGACAGGGGGCGCGAACACTGAAGCTTTCTTT
.,TRBJ1-2,TRBV5-4,TRBD1,CASSKGQGLVYGYTF,TGTGCCAGCAGCAAGGGACAGGGACTTGTCTATGGCTACACCTTC
.,TRBJ1-1,TRBV11-2,.,CASSTRGNTEAFF,TGTGCCAGCAGCACACGAGGGAACACTGAAGCTTTCTTT
.,TRBJ1-2,TRBV15,TRBD1,CATSRQGPFGYTF,TGTGCCACCTCGCGACAGGGTCCATTCGGCTACACCTTC
once,TRBJ2-1,TRBV7-9,.,CASSSSSRSYNEQFF,TGTGCCAGCAGCTCTTCTAGCCGGTCCTACAATGAGCAGTTCTTC
once,TRBJ1-5,TRBV27,.,CASSLGRINQPQHF,TGTGCCAGCAGTTTAGGCAGAATCAATCAGCCCCAGCATTTT
once,TRBJ2-1,TRBV24-1,TRBD2,CATSDLTGRGWDEQFF,TGTGCCACCAGTGACCTAACGGGGAGGGGATGGGATGAGCAGTTCTTC
.,TRBJ1-6,TRBV7-3,TRBD1,CASSLGRGQNSPLHF,TGTGCCAGCAGCTTAGGTAGGGGACAGAATTCACCCCTCCACTTT
.,TRBJ1-4,TRBV5-4,TRBD1,CASSSGGPANEKLFF,TGTGCCAGCAGCTCAGGGGGCCCAGCTAATGAAAAACTGTTTTTT
.,TRBJ2-7,TRBV11-2,.,CASSRHSLSSYEQYF,TGTGCCAGCAGCCGACACAGCCTTAGCTCCTACGAGCAGTACTTC
once,TRBJ2-3,TRBV29-1,.,CSVERGTDTQYF,TGCAGCGTTGAACGGGGAACAGATACGCAGTATTTT
.,TRBJ2-3,TRBV7-6,TRBD2,CASSLETQRGATDTQYF,TGTGCCAGCAGCTTAGAAACCCAGCGGGGGGCCACAGATACGCAGTATTTT
.,TRBJ2-5,TRBV6-5,TRBD2,CASSYEASGRGTQYF,TGTGCCAGCAGTTACGAAGCTAGCGGGCGGGGGACCCAGTACTTC
.,TRBJ1-1,TRBV2,.,CASSAAGSTTEAFF,TGTGCCAGCAGTGCTGCAGGGTCAACCACTGAAGCTTTCTTT
few,TRBJ1-6,TRBV5-8,.,CASSLAQGTYSPLHF,TGTGCCAGCAGCTTGGCCCAGGGCACGTATTCACCCCTCCACTTT
.,TRBJ1-6,TRBV5-4,TRBD1,CASSSRSRGSNSPLHF,TGTGCCAGCAGCTCTCGGAGCAGGGGGAGTAATTCACCCCTCCACTTT
.,TRBJ1-5,TRBV27,.,CASSAEPGLWNQPQHF,TGTGCCAGCAGTGCCGAACCAGGGTTGTGGAATCAGCCCCAGCATTTT
.,TRBJ2-7,TRBV3-1/TRBV3-2,.,CASSKAGLGYEQYF,TGTGCCAGCAGCAAAGCAGGGTTGGGCTACGAGCAGTACTTC
.,TRBJ2-7,TRBV27,.,CASRGTPSYEQYF,TGTGCCAGCAGGGGGACACCCTCCTACGAGCAGTACTTC
.,TRBJ2-5,TRBV9,.,CASSTDGERETQYF,TGTGCCAGCAGCACCGACGGGGAGCGGGAGACCCAGTACTTC
.,TRBJ2-2,TRBV11-1,.,CASSLGRITGELFF,TGTGCCAGCAGCTTAGGGAGAATCACCGGGGAGCTGTTTTTT
.,TRBJ2-1,TRBV24-1,.,CATSDSRVTYNEQFF,TGTGCCACCAGTGATAGCAGGGTAACCTACAATGAGCAGTTCTTC
.,TRBJ1-1,TRBV18,TRBD1,CASSLQGVNTEAFF,TGTGCCAGCTCGTTACAGGGGGTGAACACTGAAGCTTTCTTT
.,TRBJ2-7,TRBV3-1/TRBV3-2,TRBD1,CASSLTGDGEQYF,TGTGCCAGCAGCCTCACAGGGGATGGCGAGCAGTACTTC
.,TRBJ1-2,TRBV30,.,CAFWAPGYTF,TGTGCCTTCTGGGCGCCAGGCTACACCTTC
.,TRBJ2-7,TRBV3-1/TRBV3-2,.,CASSLFSYEQYF,TGTGCCAGCAGCCTCTTCTCCTACGAGCAGTACTTC
.,TRBJ1-1,TRBV7-6,TRBD1,CASSSSLDRGLTEAFF,TGTGCCAGCAGCTCCAGCCTGGACAGGGGGTTAACTGAAGCTTTCTTT
.,TRBJ1-1,TRBV7-3,.,CASSGGDYTEAFF,TGTGCCAGCAGCGGGGGGGATTACACTGAAGCTTTCTTT
.,TRBJ1-4,TRBV29-1,.,CSVVSPTEGEKLFF,TGCAGCGTTGTCTCCCCGACCGAGGGTGAAAAACTGTTTTTT
.,TRBJ2-7,TRBV11-3,TRBD1,CASSLEGQGVSYEQYF,TGTGCCAGCAGCTTGGAAGGACAGGGGGTATCCTACGAGCAGTACTTC
.,TRBJ1-3,TRBV9,.,CASSADSSGNTIYF,TGTGCCAGCAGCGCCGACAGCTCTGGAAACACCATATATTTT
.,TRBJ2-2,TRBV19,.,CASRKGTNTGELFF,TGTGCCAGTCGGAAGGGGACGAACACCGGGGAGCTGTTTTTT
.,TRBJ2-3,TRBV19,.,CASKTFSSTDTQYF,TGTGCCAGTAAAACTTTTTCTAGCACAGATACGCAGTATTTT
.,TRBJ1-6,TRBV2,.,CASSERAGSSPLHF,TGTGCCAGCAGTGAAAGGGCAGGGTCTTCACCCCTCCACTTT
.,TRBJ1-1,TRBV24-1,TRBD1,CATRPRQGPNTEAFF,TGTGCCACCAGACCCAGACAGGGCCCGAACACTGAAGCTTTCTTT
.,TRBJ2-3,TRBV18,TRBD1,CASSQGARDTQYF,TGTGCCAGCTCACAGGGGGCAAGAGATACGCAGTATTTT
.,TRBJ1-6,TRBV15,TRBD1,CATSRDQGDRSPLHF,TGTGCCACCAGCAGAGATCAGGGGGACCGCTCACCCCTCCACTTT
.,TRBJ1-2,TRBV7-2,.,CASSYGQNYGYTF,TGTGCCAGCAGCTATGGACAGAACTATGGCTACACCTTC
.,TRBJ1-1,TRBV7-9,.,CASSPAGMNTEAFF,TGTGCCAGCAGCCCGGCGGGGATGAACACTGAAGCTTTCTTT